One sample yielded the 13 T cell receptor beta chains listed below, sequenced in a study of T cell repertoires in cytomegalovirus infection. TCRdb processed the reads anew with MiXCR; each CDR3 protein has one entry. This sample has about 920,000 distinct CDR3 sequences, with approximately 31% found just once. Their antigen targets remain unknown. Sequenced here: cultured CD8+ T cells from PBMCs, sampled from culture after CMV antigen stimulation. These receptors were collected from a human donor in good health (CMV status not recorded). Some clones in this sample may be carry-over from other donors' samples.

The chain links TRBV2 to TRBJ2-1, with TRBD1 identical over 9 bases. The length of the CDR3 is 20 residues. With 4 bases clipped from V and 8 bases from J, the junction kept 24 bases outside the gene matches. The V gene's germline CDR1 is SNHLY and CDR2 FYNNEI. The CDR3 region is CASSGVRDRVIPGPGDEQFF. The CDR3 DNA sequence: TGTGCCAGCAGTGGCGTCCGGGACAGGGTAATCCCAGGGCCAGGGGATGAGCAGTTCTTC. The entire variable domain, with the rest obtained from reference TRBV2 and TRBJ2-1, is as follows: EPEVTQTPSHQVTQMGQEVILRCVPISNHLYFYWYRQILGQKVEFLVSFYNNEISEKSEIFDDQFSVERPDGSNFTLKIRSTKLEDSAMYFCASSGVRDRVIPGPGDEQFFGPGTRLTVL.

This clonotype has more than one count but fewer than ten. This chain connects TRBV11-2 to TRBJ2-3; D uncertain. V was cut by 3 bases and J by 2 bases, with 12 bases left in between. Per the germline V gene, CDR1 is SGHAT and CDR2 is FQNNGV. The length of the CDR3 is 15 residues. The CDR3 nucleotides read TGTGCCAGCAGCTTGTCATCGTATACCACAGATACGCAGTATTTT. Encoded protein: CASSLSSYTTDTQYF.

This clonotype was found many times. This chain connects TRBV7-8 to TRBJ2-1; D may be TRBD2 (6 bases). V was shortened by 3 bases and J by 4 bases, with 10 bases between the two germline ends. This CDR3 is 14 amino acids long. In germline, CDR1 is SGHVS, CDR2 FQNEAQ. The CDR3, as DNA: TGTGCCAGCAGCTTGGGACTCATTTACAATGAGCAGTTCTTC. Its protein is CASSLGLIYNEQFF. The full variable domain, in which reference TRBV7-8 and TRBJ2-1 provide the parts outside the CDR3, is GAGVSQSPRYKVAKRGQDVALRCDPISGHVSLFWYQQALGQGPEFLTYFQNEAQLDKSGLPSDRFFAERPEGSVSTLKIQRTQQEDSAVYLCASSLGLIYNEQFFGPGTRLTVL.

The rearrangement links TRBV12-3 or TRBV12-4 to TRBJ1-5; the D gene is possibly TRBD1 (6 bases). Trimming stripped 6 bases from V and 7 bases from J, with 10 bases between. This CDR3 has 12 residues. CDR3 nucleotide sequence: TGTGCCAGCAGGAGGGGGGCCCAGCCCCAGCATTTT. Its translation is CASRRGAQPQHF.

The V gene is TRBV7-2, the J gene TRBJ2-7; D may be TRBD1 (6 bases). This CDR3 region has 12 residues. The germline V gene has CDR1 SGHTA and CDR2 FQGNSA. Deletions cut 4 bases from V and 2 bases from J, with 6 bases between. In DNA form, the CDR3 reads TGTGCCAGCAGCTGGGGGCCCTACGAGCAGTACTTC. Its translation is CASSWGPYEQYF.

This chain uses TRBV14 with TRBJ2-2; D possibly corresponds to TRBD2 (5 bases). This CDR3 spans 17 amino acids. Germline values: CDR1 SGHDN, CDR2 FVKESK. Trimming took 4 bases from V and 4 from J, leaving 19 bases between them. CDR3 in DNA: TGTGCCAGCAGCCCTTTAGCGACACTTGTGGGCACCGGGGAGCTGTTTTTT. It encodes CASSPLATLVGTGELFF.

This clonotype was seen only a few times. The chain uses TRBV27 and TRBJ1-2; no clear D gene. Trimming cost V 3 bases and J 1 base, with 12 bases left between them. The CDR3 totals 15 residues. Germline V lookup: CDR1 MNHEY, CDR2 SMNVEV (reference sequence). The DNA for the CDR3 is TGTGCCAGCAGTTTGTGGGGTCCGGATAACTATGGCTACACCTTC. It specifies CASSLWGPDNYGYTF.

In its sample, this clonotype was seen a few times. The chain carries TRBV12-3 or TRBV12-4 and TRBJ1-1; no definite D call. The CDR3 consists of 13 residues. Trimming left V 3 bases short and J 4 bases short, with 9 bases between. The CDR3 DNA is TGTGCCAGCAGTTTGGACGCAGTCACTGAAGCTTTCTTT. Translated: CASSLDAVTEAFF.

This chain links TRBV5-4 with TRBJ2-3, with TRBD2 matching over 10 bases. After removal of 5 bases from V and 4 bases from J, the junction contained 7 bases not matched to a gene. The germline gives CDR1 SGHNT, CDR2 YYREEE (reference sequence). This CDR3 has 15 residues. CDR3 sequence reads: CASRASGGPPDTQYF. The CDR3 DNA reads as TGTGCCAGCAGAGCTAGCGGGGGCCCGCCAGATACGCAGTATTTT.

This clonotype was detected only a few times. The CDR3 sequence: CASSYGQGYWNSPLHF. Written as DNA, the CDR3 is TGTGCCAGCAGTTACGGACAGGGATATTGGAATTCACCCCTCCACTTT. The rearrangement joins TRBV6-2 or TRBV6-3 to TRBJ1-6; 8 bases agree with TRBD1. This CDR3 spans 16 amino acids. The V and J ends lost 2 bases and 7 bases, in that order; junction bases with no gene match: 7. Germline loops: CDR1 MNHEY, CDR2 SVGEGT.

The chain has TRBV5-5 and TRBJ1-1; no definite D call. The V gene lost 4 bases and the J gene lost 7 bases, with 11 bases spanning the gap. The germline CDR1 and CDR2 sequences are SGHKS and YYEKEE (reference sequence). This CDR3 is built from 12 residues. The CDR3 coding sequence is TGTGCCAGCAGCCGAACAGAAATTGAAGCTTTCTTT. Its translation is CASSRTEIEAFF.

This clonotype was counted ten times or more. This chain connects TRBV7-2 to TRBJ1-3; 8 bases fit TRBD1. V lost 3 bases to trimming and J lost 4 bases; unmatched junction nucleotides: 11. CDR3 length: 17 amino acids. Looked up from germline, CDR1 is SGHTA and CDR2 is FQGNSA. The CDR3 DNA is TGTGCCAGCAGCTTCTCAACCCAGGGGGCGCTCGGAAACACCATATATTTT. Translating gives CASSFSTQGALGNTIYF.

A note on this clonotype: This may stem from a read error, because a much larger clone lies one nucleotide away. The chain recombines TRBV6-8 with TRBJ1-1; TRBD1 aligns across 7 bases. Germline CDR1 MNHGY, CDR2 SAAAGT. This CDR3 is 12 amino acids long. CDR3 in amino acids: CASLGGPSEAIF. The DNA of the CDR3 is TGTGCCAGCTTAGGGGGCCCTAGTGAAGCTATCTTT.